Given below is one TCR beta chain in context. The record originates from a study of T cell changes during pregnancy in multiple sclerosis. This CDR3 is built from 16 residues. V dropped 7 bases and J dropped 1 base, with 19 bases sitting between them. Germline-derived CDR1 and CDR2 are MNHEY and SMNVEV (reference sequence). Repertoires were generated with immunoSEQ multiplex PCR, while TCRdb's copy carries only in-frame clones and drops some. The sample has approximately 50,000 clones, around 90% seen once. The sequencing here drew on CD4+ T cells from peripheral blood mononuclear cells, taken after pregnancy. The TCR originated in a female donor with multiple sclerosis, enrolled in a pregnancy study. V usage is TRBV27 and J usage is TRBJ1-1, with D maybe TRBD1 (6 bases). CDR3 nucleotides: TGTGCCAGCACACCGCCCAGGGGAAGAGCGAACACTGAAGCTTTCTTT. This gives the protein CASTPPRGRANTEAFF.